The 24 T cell receptor delta chains presented below share a single source sample, sequenced in a study of gamma-delta chains in newborns, infants, children (dated by TCRdb to the late 2010s). The listed sequencing device is Illumina MiSeq. TCRdb reprocessed the public reads with the caller CATT; rows with the same DNA were merged afterwards. The sample profile shows about 2,000 delta-chain clones; approximately 3% of them were found once. The ten largest account for approximately 10% of the sample. The sample consisted of blood. These TCRs come from a child in good health.

In its sample, this clone was seen a few times. This is likely an artifact of a read error, given a far larger clone one base away. The chain is built from TRDV2 and TRDJ1; D gene uncertain. Trimming removed 2 bases from V and 4 bases from J, with 13 bases in between. CDR1 and CDR2 from the germline V gene are GEAIGNYY and EKD. The CDR3 sequence is 14 residues long. CDR3 sequence (DNA): TGTGCCTGTGACATCCTCACAACCGACGATAAACTCATCTTT. Protein sequence: CACDILTTDDKLIF.

Of note for this clone: A much larger clone lies one base from this, so it may be a read error. The rearrangement uses TRDV2 and TRDJ3, with TRDD3 matching 13 bases. The V gene end was trimmed by 3 bases and the J gene end by 1 base; junction bases not matched to a gene: 8. Germline CDR1 is GEAIGNYY and CDR2 is EKD. This CDR3 is 20 amino acids long. The CDR3 spells CACDSLGDTSDSWDTRQMFF. The CDR3 DNA sequence: TGTGCCTGTGACTCACTGGGGGATACGTCTGATTCCTGGGACACCCGACAGATGTTTTTC.

This clone is labeled large (0.1 to 1%). The same CDR3 also results from other DNA sequences found in this sample. The chain combines TRDV2 with TRDJ1; TRDD3 matches 8 bases. This CDR3 contains 17 residues. The V gene end was trimmed by 0 bases and the J gene end by 0 bases; junction bases not matched to a gene: 8. The germline gives CDR1 GEAIGNYY, CDR2 EKD. CDR3 residues: CACDTLLGASYTDKLIF. The DNA for the CDR3 is TGTGCCTGTGACACCTTACTGGGGGCCTCCTACACCGATAAACTCATCTTT.

This clone rates as medium-sized. V is TRDV3 and J is TRDJ1, with 9 positions matching TRDD3. Germline V gene sequence: CDR1 TVYSNPD, CDR2 GDNSRS (reference sequence). The CDR3 totals 18 residues. V shed 1 base, J shed 4 bases, and the junction held 19 bases outside the gene matches. CDR3 in amino acids: CAFTSNLPLGDGGDKLIF. The CDR3 DNA sequence: TGTGCCTTTACCTCAAACCTTCCTCTGGGGGATGGTGGCGATAAACTCATCTTT.

This clone was observed a few times. It may be a read error: a sequence one base away is much more abundant. The same CDR3 also results from other DNA sequences found in this sample. The rearrangement links TRDV2 to TRDJ3, with 7 bases matching TRDD3. The germline V gene has CDR1 GEAIGNYY and CDR2 EKD. V gave up 6 bases and J gave up 1 base; unmatched junction bases: 8. The CDR3 runs to 17 residues. The CDR3 nucleotides are TGTGCCTGTTTCTCACTGGGGAATTCCTGGGACACCCGACAGATGTTTTTC. Protein sequence: CACFSLGNSWDTRQMFF.

To note about this clone: This probably arose from a read error, given a far larger clone one base away. The chain joins TRDV2 to TRDJ1; D remains unclear. The length of the CDR3 is 17 residues. In germline, CDR1 is GEAIGNYY, CDR2 EKD. CDR3 residues: CARDTVSIKPRTDKLIF. The CDR3 DNA reads as TGTGCCCGTGACACCGTCTCCATAAAACCCCGCACCGATAAACTCATCTTT.

This clone ranks as medium-sized. The same CDR3 arises from other DNA sequences in this sample as well. V is TRDV3 and J is TRDJ1; the D is unclear. The length of the CDR3 is 20 residues. Germline V gene data show CDR1 as TVYSNPD and CDR2 as GDNSRS (reference sequence). V was cut by 0 bases and J by 0 bases, with 29 bases left in between. In nucleotides, the CDR3 is TGTGCCTTTAGCTCTTTTTTTCGGGCTGATGCCTTATTGTACACCGATAAACTCATCTTT. The encoded protein is CAFSSFFRADALLYTDKLIF. The entire variable domain, with the rest obtained from reference TRDV3 and TRDJ1, is as follows: CDKVTQSSPDQTVASGSEVVLLCTYDTVYSNPDLFWYRIRPDYSFQFVFYGDNSRSEGADFTQGRFSVKHILTQKAFHLVISPVRTEDSATYYCAFSSFFRADALLYTDKLIFGKGTRVTVEP.

This clone was seen a few times. This likely came from a read error, as a far larger clone is one base away. V is TRDV2 and J is TRDJ1; 9 bases line up with TRDD3. V dropped 2 bases and J dropped 0; count of bases not matched to a gene: 18. Germline V gene sequence: CDR1 GEAIGNYY, CDR2 EKD. The length of the CDR3 is 20 residues. This CDR3 is CACDIMLGDPSFKYTDKLIF. CDR3 nucleotide sequence: TGTGCCTGTGACATCATGCTGGGGGATCCATCCTTTAAATACACCGATAAACTCATCTTT.

In the case of this clone: A single base separates this from a much larger clone, so it may be a read error. At the DNA level, this CDR3 is encoded by other sequences in the same sample as well. This chain links TRDV2 with TRDJ3; 7 bases align to TRDD3. The CDR3 loop spans 18 amino acids. CDR1 is GEAIGNYY and CDR2 is EKD in the germline V gene. This CDR3 reads CACDATGESSWDTRQMFF. Written as DNA, the CDR3 is TGCGCCTGTGACGCTACTGGGGAAAGCTCCTGGGACACCCGACAGATGTTTTTC.

The sample holds a few counts of this clone. A far larger clone is off by one base, so a read error is likely. The chain carries TRDV2 and TRDJ1; 9 bases fit TRDD3. The junction had 19 bases not matched to a gene; V was cut back by 3 bases and J by 0 bases. CDR1 is GEAIGNYY, CDR2 EKD, per germline. The CDR3 has 20 residues. CDR3 in amino acids: CACDPVLRLGDNSYTDKLIF. In DNA, the CDR3 is TGTGCCTGTGACCCCGTCCTACGACTGGGGGACAACTCGTACACCGATAAACTCATCTTT.

To note about this clone: Possible read error: a much larger clone is one base away. The chain links TRDV2 to TRDJ1, with 13 bases that match TRDD3. CDR3 length: 16 amino acids. Germline trimming cut 5 bases from V and 4 bases from J; bases unmatched to any gene: 9. Germline V lookup: CDR1 GEAIGNYY, CDR2 EKD. DNA for the CDR3: TGTGCCTGTGTCGGACTGGGGGATACGCACATCGATAAACTCATCTTT. Its translation is CACVGLGDTHIDKLIF.

Regarding this clone: This may be a read error, as it is one base from a much larger clone. The CDR3: CACDTGGHSSWDTRQTFF. The CDR3 region has the DNA TGTGCCTGTGACACTGGGGGCCATTCGTCCTGGGACACCCGACAGACGTTTTTC. The V call is TRDV2, the J call TRDJ3, with D maybe TRDD3 (6 bases). Germline assignment: CDR1 GEAIGNYY and CDR2 EKD. This CDR3 region has 18 residues.

Relative to its sample, this clone is medium-sized. This chain links TRDV2 with TRDJ1; TRDD3 aligns across 8 bases. Trimming at V came to 3 bases and at J to 5 bases, leaving 13 bases not matched to a gene. The CDR3 loop spans 16 amino acids. Germline CDR1 is GEAIGNYY and CDR2 is EKD. The DNA for the CDR3 is TGTGCCTGTGACGACCTTACTGGGGGCCCGAGGGATAAACTCATCTTT. Encoded protein: CACDDLTGGPRDKLIF.

Turning to this clone: A far larger clone differs by one base, so this is likely a read error. The chain combines TRDV2 with TRDJ1; 12 positions match TRDD3. This CDR3 is 16 amino acids long. CDR1 and CDR2 (germline): GEAIGNYY, EKD. V was clipped by 3 bases and J by 3 bases; unmatched bases: 7. In nucleotides, the CDR3 is TGTGCCTGTGACCTACCACTGGGGGATACTTCCGATAAACTCATCTTT. Protein: CACDLPLGDTSDKLIF.

In regard to this clone: This likely reflects a read error, since a far larger clone is one base away. Other nucleotide sequences from this sample produce the same CDR3. This sequence joins TRDV2 and TRDJ1; 11 nucleotides line up with TRDD3. The CDR3 has 19 residues. Per the germline V gene, CDR1 is GEAIGNYY and CDR2 is EKD. CDR3 amino acids: CACDTILGFLGDTNDKLIF. CDR3 coding DNA: TGCGCCTGTGACACCATTCTCGGGTTTCTGGGGGATACTAACGATAAACTCATCTTT.

Regarding this clone: A read error may explain this, as a much larger clone is one base away. The CDR3 loop reads CACGRLLGDTGKTDKLIF. For the CDR3, the DNA is TGTGCCTGTGGCAGGCTACTGGGGGATACGGGGAAGACCGATAAACTCATCTTT. The chain carries TRDV2 and TRDJ1; 13 bases agree with TRDD3. Germline V gene data show CDR1 as GEAIGNYY and CDR2 as EKD. The V gene end was trimmed by 5 bases and the J gene end by 2 bases; junction bases not matched to a gene: 13. CDR3 length equals 18 residues.

For this clone: A much bigger clone sits one base away, suggesting this may be a read error. This chain uses TRDV2 with TRDJ1, with TRDD3 identical over 7 bases. CDR1 is GEAIGNYY and CDR2 is EKD in the germline V gene. CDR3 size: 20 residues. J lost 0 bases, V lost 4 bases, and 22 bases had no gene match. CDR3 sequence reads: CACELLSAGGHNPNTDKLIF. The CDR3 DNA is TGTGCCTGTGAGCTTTTAAGTGCTGGGGGGCACAACCCCAACACCGATAAACTCATCTTT.

By proportion, this clone is large. This chain connects TRDV2 to TRDJ3, with 8 nucleotides matching TRDD3. The germline gives CDR1 GEAIGNYY, CDR2 EKD. The CDR3 sequence is 18 residues long. The V gene end was trimmed by 2 bases and the J gene end by 0 bases; junction bases not matched to a gene: 5. CDR3 residues: CACDITGGRSWDTRQMFF. The CDR3 DNA reads TGTGCCTGTGACATTACTGGGGGCCGCTCCTGGGACACCCGACAGATGTTTTTC.

By frequency in the sample, this clone is large (0.1 to 1%). Other DNA sequences of this sample code for an identical CDR3. The CDR3 is CACDTMLGDPSFKYTDKLIF. CDR3 coding DNA: TGTGCCTGTGACACCATGCTGGGGGATCCATCCTTTAAATACACCGATAAACTCATCTTT. This rearrangement joins TRDV2 to TRDJ1; 9 nucleotides line up with TRDD3. Germline CDR1 GEAIGNYY, CDR2 EKD. The V and J ends lost 0 bases and 0 bases, in that order; junction bases with no gene match: 16. CDR3 length equals 20 residues.

There are a few counts of this clone. A much larger clone lies one base from this, so it may be a read error. The chain links TRDV2 to TRDJ1; D is unresolved. The V end was cut by 0 bases, the J end by 13 bases, with 14 bases between. This CDR3 is 12 amino acids long. CDR1 GEAIGNYY and CDR2 EKD come from the germline V gene. The CDR3 coding sequence is TGTGCCTGTGACACCGGGGCTCGGAGGGCCATCTTT. As protein: CACDTGARRAIF.

Regarding this clone: A much more abundant neighbour one base away suggests this may be a read error. The rearrangement links TRDV2 to TRDJ1, with TRDD3 identical over 8 bases. The CDR3 contains 17 residues. CDR1 GEAIGNYY and CDR2 EKD come from the germline V gene. The trim removed 2 bases at V and 0 bases at J, leaving 10 bases unmatched. The CDR3 DNA reads TGTGCCTGTGACAACTTACTGGGGGGGGACTACACCGATAAACTCATCTTT. Its translation: CACDNLLGGDYTDKLIF.

About this clone itself: This could be a read error, since a much larger clone is one nucleotide away. Other DNA sequences in this sample translate to the same CDR3. DNA for the CDR3: TGTGCCTGTGACCCCCTGGGAGCAAACACCGATAAACTCATCTTT. Translated, it gives CACDPLGANTDKLIF. The chain has TRDV2 and TRDJ1; perhaps TRDD3 as D (5 bases). The CDR3 sequence is 15 residues long. Germline V gene sequence: CDR1 GEAIGNYY, CDR2 EKD. Trimming cost V 3 bases and J 0 bases, with 13 bases left between them.

This clone occurred a few times. Other DNA sequences in this specimen translate into the identical CDR3. This sequence joins TRDV2 and TRDJ1; D is possibly TRDD3 (5 bases). CDR1 is GEAIGNYY and CDR2 is EKD in the germline V gene. The CDR3 contains 17 residues. V gave up 3 bases and J gave up 6 bases, with 25 bases separating them. CDR3 residues: CACDEMGEGTRLNKLIF. CDR3 bases: TGTGCCTGTGACGAGATGGGTGAGGGGACGCGTCTGAATAAACTCATCTTT.

About this clone itself: Possible read error: a much larger clone is one base away. CDR3 DNA: TGTGCCTGTGACGCCGTGGGTGGGGATACCACGCCCGGTAAACTCATCTTT. Protein sequence: CACDAVGGDTTPGKLIF. The gene calls are TRDV2 and TRDJ1; 8 bases fit TRDD3. The CDR3 covers 17 residues. Per germline, CDR1 GEAIGNYY and CDR2 EKD. After removal of 3 bases from V and 7 bases from J, the junction contained 18 bases not matched to a gene.